One sample yielded the 19 T cell receptor beta chains listed below, sequenced in a study of cytomegalovirus exposure and HLA in healthy donors. Both 60 Vbeta primers and 13 Jbeta primers went into the PCR. Generated by immunoSEQ multiplex PCR, the TCRdb table keeps only in-frame clones and is missing some. The repertoire holds about 110,000 clones, with about 70% as singletons. The sample comprised PBMCs. The receptors come from a female donor in good health and CMV-seronegative.

In its sample, this clone was seen once. This rearrangement joins TRBV7-2 to TRBJ1-5, with TRBD1 matching over 7 bases. The CDR3 runs 13 residues. From germline, CDR1 is SGHTA and CDR2 FQGNSA. V shed 1 base, J shed 6 bases, and the junction held 0 bases outside the gene matches. CDR3 region: CASSLGQGQPQHF. In DNA form, the CDR3 reads TGTGCCAGCAGCTTAGGACAGGGTCAGCCCCAGCATTTT.

The V gene is TRBV4-1, the J gene TRBJ2-3; 12 nucleotides match TRBD2. Germline V lookup: CDR1 MGHRA, CDR2 YSYEKL. This CDR3 comprises 17 residues. V was clipped by 3 bases and J by 5 bases; unmatched bases: 9. CDR3 sequence: CASSQNRLAGGRDTQYF. The CDR3 DNA reads as TGCGCCAGCAGCCAGAACCGCCTAGCGGGAGGGCGAGATACGCAGTATTTT.

The chain carries TRBV30 and TRBJ1-2; 8 bases map to TRBD1. J gave up 8 bases and V 4 bases, and 9 bases lay outside the gene matches. This CDR3 has 13 residues. CDR1 GTSNPN and CDR2 SVGIG come from the germline V gene (reference sequence). As DNA, the CDR3 is TGTGCCTGGAAACTCCAGGGGGCGCAAGGCTACACCTTC. It specifies CAWKLQGAQGYTF.

This chain links TRBV9 with TRBJ2-5; D gene unclear. V dropped 4 bases and J dropped 3 bases, with 16 bases sitting between them. This CDR3 comprises 15 residues. CDR1 and CDR2 (germline): SGDLS, YYNGEE. The CDR3 sequence is CASSIDWLPKETQYF. The DNA for the CDR3 is TGTGCCAGCAGCATCGACTGGCTCCCTAAAGAGACCCAGTACTTC.

This chain links TRBV7-9 with TRBJ2-7; D gene unclear. The V end lost 6 bases, the J end lost 3 bases, and 12 bases lay between the germline ends. The germline gives CDR1 SEHNR, CDR2 FQNEAQ (reference sequence). The CDR3 has 13 amino acids. CDR3 nucleotide sequence: TGTGCCAGCAGACGAACAGATCGCTACGAGCAGTACTTC. Translating gives CASRRTDRYEQYF.

The genes are TRBV6-5 and TRBJ1-1; 7 positions agree with TRBD1. The CDR3 covers 11 residues. The V and J ends lost 6 bases and 7 bases, in that order; junction bases with no gene match: 2. Germline V gene data show CDR1 as MNHEY and CDR2 as SVGAGI. CDR3 loop: CASSRQGEAFF. In DNA form, the CDR3 reads TGTGCCAGCAGCAGACAGGGTGAAGCTTTCTTT.

The rearrangement links TRBV10-3 to TRBJ1-1; perhaps TRBD1 as D (6 bases). V shed 10 bases and J shed 5 bases, with 26 bases lying between them. The CDR3 has 16 residues. Germline values: CDR1 ENHRY, CDR2 SYGVKD. The CDR3 spells CATTKMQGRGGTEAFF. DNA of the CDR3: TGTGCCACCACTAAAATGCAGGGAAGGGGGGGAACTGAAGCTTTCTTT.

V and J are TRBV4-1 and TRBJ1-2; no clear D. From germline, CDR1 is MGHRA and CDR2 YSYEKL. The CDR3 runs to 16 residues. The ends were cut back, 0 bases at V and 3 bases at J, with 14 bases in the middle. The CDR3 spells CASSQDNRGRDYGYTF. CDR3 nucleotide sequence: TGCGCCAGCAGCCAAGATAACCGGGGTAGGGACTATGGCTACACCTTC.

The CDR3 region is CASSSRGSGTDTQYF. The DNA of the CDR3 is TGTGCCAGCAGCTCCCGAGGGAGCGGGACAGATACGCAGTATTTT. This rearrangement joins TRBV7-3 to TRBJ2-3, with D possibly matching TRBD2 (6 bases). The CDR3 is 15 amino acids. Germline V CDR1 and CDR2: SGHTA, FQGTGA. The V end lost 4 bases, the J end lost 3 bases, and 14 bases lay between the germline ends.

This clone appeared once. The genes are TRBV6-1 and TRBJ2-7; 10 bases line up with TRBD2. This CDR3 has 15 residues. CDR1 is MNHNS and CDR2 is SASEGT in the germline V gene. After removal of 6 bases from V and 3 bases from J, the junction contained 8 bases not matched to a gene. The CDR3 DNA reads TGTGCCAGCAGGGTTAGCGGGAGGAACCTCTACGAGCAGTACTTC. It is translated as CASRVSGRNLYEQYF.

The rearrangement uses TRBV27 and TRBJ2-2, with 9 bases that match TRBD2. V dropped 1 base and J dropped 3; count of bases not matched to a gene: 6. Germline CDR1 reads MNHEY; CDR2 reads SMNVEV (reference sequence). The CDR3 has 17 amino acids. In DNA, the CDR3 is TGTGCCAGCAGTTTATGGGCTAGCGGGATTTACACCGGGGAGCTGTTTTTT. This encodes CASSLWASGIYTGELFF.

The chain is built from TRBV27 and TRBJ2-2; D not resolved. Germline V gene sequence: CDR1 MNHEY, CDR2 SMNVEV (reference sequence). Trimming took 6 bases from V and 2 from J, leaving 13 bases between them. The CDR3 contains 15 residues. The CDR3 reads CASSLLGPNTGELFF. The CDR3 DNA is TGTGCCAGCAGCCTGCTTGGGCCCAACACCGGGGAGCTGTTTTTT.

V and J are TRBV10-1 and TRBJ1-1; D ambiguous. CDR1 and CDR2 (germline): WNHNN, SYGVQD (reference sequence). The length of the CDR3 is 13 residues. Trimming took 1 base from V and 8 from J, leaving 11 bases between them. This CDR3 reads CASSEYRGSEAFF. Here the CDR3 DNA reads TGCGCCAGCAGTGAGTATCGGGGTTCAGAAGCTTTCTTT.

V gene TRBV27 combines with J gene TRBJ2-1, with 7 bases that match TRBD2. This CDR3 has 15 amino acids. V gave up 2 bases and J gave up 6 bases; unmatched junction bases: 7. Germline CDR1 MNHEY, CDR2 SMNVEV (reference sequence). The CDR3 is CASSLVRELFNEQFF. The CDR3 DNA reads TGTGCCAGCAGTTTAGTGCGGGAGTTATTCAATGAGCAGTTCTTC.

In regard to this clone: The junction departs from germline at one end; a sequencing error may be responsible. The sample holds other DNA sequences that translate to the same CDR3. The chain employs TRBV2 and TRBJ2-7; D is unclear. Germline CDR1 is SNHLY and CDR2 is FYNNEI. The length of the CDR3 is 11 residues. CDR3 in DNA: TGTGCGAGCAATCTCGTCGACGAGCAGTACTTC. Its protein product is CASNLVDEQYF.

This clone was counted between two and nine times. The rearrangement links TRBV18 to TRBJ2-5, with TRBD1 matching 11 bases. CDR1 is KGHSH and CDR2 is LQKENI in the germline V gene. The CDR3 contains 17 residues. V lost 3 bases and J lost 0; bases outside the gene matches: 6. The CDR3 here is CASSPGTGGFYQETQYF. The CDR3 DNA is TGTGCCAGCTCACCTGGGACAGGGGGTTTTTACCAAGAGACCCAGTACTTC.

This chain connects TRBV10-1 to TRBJ2-7; D might be TRBD1 (6 bases). CDR3 length: 14 amino acids. Trimming cost V 0 bases and J 5 bases, with 11 bases left between them. Germline CDR1 is WNHNN and CDR2 is SYGVQD (reference sequence). The CDR3 DNA sequence: TGCGCCAGCAGTGAGTCGGGGACACGAAACGAGCAGTACTTC. It codes for CASSESGTRNEQYF.

In this sample, this clone turned up a few times. The J gene is TRBJ2-1, the V gene TRBV9; 7 positions match TRBD2. The germline V gene encodes CDR1 SGDLS and CDR2 YYNGEE. Trimming cost V 3 bases and J 4 bases; bases outside gene matches: 16. The CDR3 extends over 18 amino acids. CDR3 nucleotides: TGTGCCAGCAGCGCAAGGGGATTGGGGGAGGGTCGATACAATGAGCAGTTCTTC. It codes for CASSARGLGEGRYNEQFF.

This chain uses TRBV27 with TRBJ1-1; perhaps TRBD1 as D (5 bases). CDR1 and CDR2 from the germline V gene are MNHEY and SMNVEV (reference sequence). Trimming took 2 bases from V and 2 from J, leaving 9 bases between them. The length of the CDR3 is 14 residues. CDR3 sequence reads: CASSLGRGNTEAFF. For the CDR3, the DNA is TGTGCCAGCAGTTTAGGAAGGGGCAACACTGAAGCTTTCTTT.